This T cell receptor (beta chain) is from a study of neurological immune-mediated disorders. Time point here: longitudinal time-point 1 (baseline). Each CDR3 protein is one row after TCRdb ran MiXCR on the 5' RACE reads. This table has tens of thousands of distinct CDR3 sequences, roughly 13% appearing once. This clonotype counts as medium-sized. Germline-derived CDR1 and CDR2 are MDHEN and SYDVKM. The CDR3 sequence is 15 residues long. V was pared by 5 bases and J by 5 bases, with 18 bases between. The chain uses TRBV28 and TRBJ1-2, with TRBD1 as a possible D gene (5 bases). Specimen: PBMCs. The clonotype comes from a female donor with HTLV-1-associated myelopathy (HAM/TSP). CDR3 nucleotides: TGTGCCAGCAGTCTCCCAGGGCAGTTGGGGTATGGCTACACCTTC. Translating gives CASSLPGQLGYGYTF.